Each of the 20 T cell receptor beta chains below was sequenced from the same sample in a study of identical twins. From the 5' RACE reads, TCRdb called clonotypes with MiXCR, one entry per CDR3 protein. The table lists 300,000 to 400,000 distinct CDR3 sequences, roughly 9% of them singletons. Sequencing was done on a sample of naive T cells sorted from blood. The source of these receptors is a woman aged 45-59 years in good health.

In this sample, this clonotype turned up a few times. This sequence joins TRBV27 and TRBJ1-2; weak D call: TRBD1 (6 bases). The CDR3 consists of 14 residues. The V and J ends lost 2 bases and 7 bases respectively, with 14 bases between them. The germline CDR1 and CDR2 sequences are MNHEY and SMNVEV (reference sequence). The CDR3 here is CASSLGTQSGGYTF. The CDR3 DNA reads TGTGCCAGCAGTTTAGGGACACAAAGTGGTGGCTACACCTTC.

The chain combines TRBV19 with TRBJ1-2; TRBD1 aligns across 9 bases. The CDR3 covers 15 residues. Trimming removed 3 bases from V and 8 bases from J; junction bases left unmatched: 10. Germline loops: CDR1 LNHDA, CDR2 SQIVND (reference sequence). In DNA, the CDR3 is TGTGCCAGTAGTATCATGGGACAGGGAGATGGCGGCTACACCTTC. Translated, it gives CASSIMGQGDGGYTF.

This clonotype appeared a few times. The V gene is TRBV11-2, the J gene TRBJ2-1, with D possibly being TRBD2 (6 bases). The CDR3 is 13 residues long. The germline CDR1 and CDR2 sequences are SGHAT and FQNNGV. Trimming removed 8 bases at V and 7 bases at J, with 15 bases between. This CDR3 is CASWDWARNEQFF. The CDR3 DNA follows: TGTGCCAGCTGGGACTGGGCGCGAAATGAGCAGTTCTTC.

This clonotype was observed a handful of times. This chain links TRBV7-6 with TRBJ2-2; D is unclear. This CDR3 spans 16 amino acids. Germline-derived CDR1 and CDR2 are SGHVS and FNYEAQ. V was pared by 5 bases and J by 4 bases, with 17 bases between. The CDR3 is CASSPVLAGFTGELFF. The CDR3 DNA reads as TGTGCCAGCAGCCCAGTCTTGGCCGGGTTCACCGGGGAGCTGTTTTTT.

The chain combines TRBV4-1 with TRBJ1-6, with 7 positions matching TRBD1. This CDR3 region has 14 residues. J lost 11 bases, V lost 0 bases, and 4 bases had no gene match. The germline gives CDR1 MGHRA, CDR2 YSYEKL. In DNA form, the CDR3 reads TGCGCCAGCAGCCAAGATTCCAGGGGGACACCCCTCCACTTT. This encodes CASSQDSRGTPLHF.

This clonotype was counted many times. The V call is TRBV5-1, the J call TRBJ2-2; 9 bases are a match to TRBD1. V trimming: 4 bases; J trimming: 5 bases; junction bases outside the gene matches: 12. CDR1 and CDR2 (germline): SGHRS, YFSETQ. The CDR3 consists of 17 residues. CDR3 sequence (DNA): TGCGCCAGCAGCCGGCTTCCGGGACAGGGAGATACCGGGGAGCTGTTTTTT. This gives the protein CASSRLPGQGDTGELFF.

The chain uses TRBV19 and TRBJ2-3, with a tentative D call TRBD2 (6 bases). V gave up 4 bases and J gave up 0 bases, with 11 bases separating them. Germline V CDR1 and CDR2: LNHDA, SQIVND (reference sequence). There are 15 residues in the CDR3. CDR3 sequence reads: CASSRSRDSTDTQYF. DNA of the CDR3: TGTGCCAGTAGTAGGTCGCGGGATAGCACAGATACGCAGTATTTT.

This clonotype was detected many times. The rearrangement links TRBV24-1 to TRBJ2-3; 10 nucleotides agree with TRBD2. CDR1 and CDR2 from the germline V gene are KGHDR and SFDVKD. Unmatched junction bases numbered 5, after V lost 10 bases and J lost 2 bases. This CDR3 has 14 residues. The CDR3 spells CATGTSDHTDTQYF. DNA for the CDR3: TGTGCCACGGGGACTAGCGACCACACAGATACGCAGTATTTT.

This clonotype appeared many times. The chain couples TRBV10-3 to TRBJ2-1; D perhaps matches TRBD2 (5 bases). The CDR3 consists of 13 residues. V was clipped by 7 bases and J by 6 bases, with 13 bases between them. Germline V gives CDR1 ENHRY, CDR2 SYGVKD. The CDR3, as DNA: TGTGCCATCAACAGTGGGAGTCGCAATGAGCAGTTCTTC. It translates to CAINSGSRNEQFF.

The gene calls are TRBV5-1 and TRBJ1-1; D unresolved. This CDR3 contains 11 residues. CDR1 is SGHRS, CDR2 YFSETQ, per germline. The V and J ends lost 5 bases and 7 bases respectively, with 9 bases between them. CDR3 amino acids: CASRSGDEAFF. The CDR3 DNA follows: TGCGCCAGCAGGAGTGGAGATGAAGCTTTCTTT.

The chain joins TRBV2 to TRBJ2-1; no firm D call. The V end was cut by 7 bases, the J end by 3 bases, with 7 bases between. CDR1 is SNHLY and CDR2 is FYNNEI in the germline V gene. CDR3 size: 12 residues. CDR3 amino acids: CASTVSYNEQFF. CDR3 coding DNA: TGTGCCAGCACGGTGAGCTACAATGAGCAGTTCTTC.

J is TRBJ2-3 and V is TRBV29-1; no reliable D call. CDR3 length equals 11 residues. Trimming removed 3 bases from V and 4 bases from J, with 5 bases in between. The germline V gene has CDR1 SQVTM and CDR2 ANQGSEA. The CDR3 nucleotides read TGCAGCGTTGAGTCTGCAGATACGCAGTATTTT. It codes for CSVESADTQYF.

The sample holds many counts of this clonotype. The chain joins TRBV10-3 to TRBJ2-2, with unresolved D. The CDR3 contains 14 residues. V lost 3 bases and J 8 bases, leaving 13 bases between the germline ends. Germline-derived CDR1 and CDR2 are ENHRY and SYGVKD. The CDR3 bases are TGTGCCATCAGTGACAGCAATTCTTTAGGGGAGCTGTTTTTT. Translating gives CAISDSNSLGELFF.

This clonotype showed up many times. The V gene is TRBV12-3 or TRBV12-4, the J gene TRBJ2-4; the match to TRBD1 covers 11 bases. This CDR3 contains 18 residues. With 5 bases clipped from V and 5 bases from J, the junction kept 14 bases outside the gene matches. CDR3 in amino acids: CASSPYLGGQGAQNIQYF. The CDR3 region has the DNA TGTGCCAGCAGTCCCTACCTTGGCGGACAGGGGGCCCAAAACATTCAGTACTTC.

This clonotype was seen many times. This rearrangement joins TRBV5-6 to TRBJ1-3; no definite D call. Germline CDR1 reads SGHDT; CDR2 reads YYEEEE. This CDR3 has 15 residues. V dropped 1 base and J dropped 2 bases, with 10 bases sitting between them. CDR3 nucleotides: TGTGCCAGCAGCTTGTCGCCAGTAACTGGAAACACCATATATTTT. It yields the protein CASSLSPVTGNTIYF.

This clonotype occurred many times. J is TRBJ2-7 and V is TRBV6-5, with 12 bases that match TRBD2. The CDR3 is 16 amino acids. Germline CDR1 MNHEY, CDR2 SVGAGI. With 5 bases clipped from V and 3 bases from J, the junction kept 8 bases outside the gene matches. CDR3 sequence reads: CASSTRLAGDYYEQYF. The DNA for the CDR3 is TGTGCCAGCAGTACTCGACTAGCGGGAGATTACTACGAGCAGTACTTC.

This clonotype occurred many times. The chain carries TRBV24-1 and TRBJ2-1, with TRBD2 identical over 8 bases. The CDR3 is 14 amino acids. J lost 6 bases, V lost 5 bases, and 5 bases had no gene match. Germline CDR1 and CDR2: KGHDR and SFDVKD. The CDR3, as DNA: TGTGCCACCAGTGGGTTAGCGGGAATCAATGAGCAGTTCTTC. The encoded protein is CATSGLAGINEQFF.

The table lists this clonotype with many counts. The chain employs TRBV12-3 or TRBV12-4 and TRBJ2-1, with unresolved D. Trimming removed 4 bases at V and 0 bases at J, with 7 bases between. The CDR3 runs 14 residues. The CDR3 DNA is TGTGCCAGCAGTTGGACCCGCTCCTACAATGAGCAGTTCTTC. It is translated as CASSWTRSYNEQFF.

This chain uses TRBV5-1 with TRBJ1-1; 10 bases fit TRBD1. The CDR3 spans 17 residues. Germline loops: CDR1 SGHRS, CDR2 YFSETQ. V lost 4 bases, J lost 3 bases, and 12 bases stayed unmatched. CDR3 nucleotides: TGCGCCAGCAGCCTGACAGGGGGCGTTGTGGTGGACACTGAAGCTTTCTTT. It encodes CASSLTGGVVVDTEAFF.

CDR3 coding DNA: TGTGCCAGCACCAAATACCCGGGACTAGCGAACGAGCAGTACTTC. It yields the protein CASTKYPGLANEQYF. This chain joins TRBV2 and TRBJ2-7, with 10 bases fitting TRBD2. Germline CDR1 and CDR2: SNHLY and FYNNEI. The CDR3 is 15 residues long. After removal of 7 bases from V and 5 bases from J, the junction contained 11 bases not matched to a gene.